This T cell receptor beta chain was obtained from a study of T cell repertoires in cytomegalovirus infection. TCRdb called the reads again in MiXCR, with one record for every CDR3 protein. This sample has over 100,000 distinct CDR3 sequences, with 29% found just once. V lost 7 bases to trimming and J lost 3 bases, with 12 bases between them. Germline-derived CDR1 and CDR2 are MNHEY and SVGAGI. The CDR3 consists of 13 residues. Concerning this clonotype: The antigen is undetermined.

The sequencing here drew on CD8+ T cells from cultured PBMCs, taken from culture after CMV antigen stimulation. This chain uses TRBV6-5 with TRBJ1-1; a weak D match, TRBD1 (6 bases). This clonotype originated in a human donor in good health (CMV status not recorded). Some clones in this sample may be carry-over from other donors' samples. The CDR3 loop is CASTKRGDTEAFF. DNA of the CDR3: TGTGCCAGCACCAAAAGGGGGGACACTGAAGCTTTCTTT.